The next 17 T cell receptor beta chains were all read from a single sample in a study of T-cell memory formation after mild COVID-19. TCRdb reanalysed the 5' RACE reads using MiXCR and keeps one entry per CDR3 protein. Of roughly 410,000 distinct CDR3 sequences listed, roughly a quarter are singletons. Sequencing input: PBMCs or a T cell subset sorted from them (not recorded which). All receptors come from an adult woman who had mild COVID-19 (a few samples of this study predate the infection). Cell type and time point are not known.

The chain has TRBV27 and TRBJ2-5; D is perhaps TRBD1 or TRBD2 (6 bases each). The germline CDR1 and CDR2 sequences are MNHEY and SMNVEV (reference sequence). V lost 2 bases to trimming and J lost 0 bases, with 13 bases between them. The CDR3 spans 16 residues. Here the CDR3 reads CASSLGAGDYQETQYF. The CDR3 DNA follows: TGTGCCAGCAGTTTAGGGGCAGGGGACTACCAAGAGACCCAGTACTTC.

The gene calls are TRBV7-9 and TRBJ2-3; 13 bases are shared with TRBD2. The CDR3 covers 15 residues. V gave up 7 bases and J gave up 6 bases; unmatched junction bases: 7. Germline V gene lookup returns CDR1 SEHNR and CDR2 FQNEAQ (reference sequence). CDR3 loop: CASMWTSGSSDTQYF. The CDR3 region has the DNA TGTGCCAGCATGTGGACTAGCGGGAGTTCGGATACGCAGTATTTT.

This clonotype has a count of ten or more. The rearrangement joins TRBV5-1 to TRBJ2-2; 11 bases fit TRBD1. CDR1 and CDR2 (germline): SGHRS, YFSETQ. Unmatched junction bases numbered 2, after V lost 4 bases and J lost 0 bases. This CDR3 is built from 16 residues. This chain's CDR3 is CASSLGQGANTGELFF. Here the CDR3 DNA reads TGCGCCAGCAGCCTGGGACAGGGGGCGAACACCGGGGAGCTGTTTTTT. Filled out from reference TRBV5-1 and TRBJ2-2, the complete variable domain reads KAGVTQTPRYLIKTRGQQVTLSCSPISGHRSVSWYQQTPGQGLQFLFEYFSETQRNKGNFPGRFSGRQFSNSRSEMNVSTLELGDSALYLCASSLGQGANTGELFFGEGSRLTVL.

The J gene is TRBJ1-2, the V gene TRBV5-5; 8 bases are shared with TRBD1. Unmatched junction bases numbered 1, after V lost 1 base and J lost 2 bases. The length of the CDR3 is 14 residues. Germline CDR1 is SGHKS and CDR2 is YYEKEE (reference sequence). CDR3 in DNA: TGTGCCAGCAGCTTGAACAGGGGGAACTATGGCTACACCTTC. Residues: CASSLNRGNYGYTF.

This chain uses TRBV30 with TRBJ1-4, with a weak D call TRBD1 (5 bases). Germline V gene sequence: CDR1 GTSNPN, CDR2 SVGIG (reference sequence). The V and J ends lost 0 bases and 5 bases respectively, with 22 bases between them. The CDR3 consists of 18 residues. CDR3 loop: CAWSVPYALGEPNEKLFF. For the CDR3, the DNA is TGTGCCTGGAGTGTCCCTTACGCCTTGGGGGAACCCAATGAAAAACTGTTTTTT.

This clonotype was found many times. V is TRBV7-6 and J is TRBJ1-5; tentative D call: TRBD1 (5 bases). Trimming shortened V by 2 bases and J by 5 bases, and 7 bases separated the two germline ends. This CDR3 has 13 residues. CDR1 SGHVS and CDR2 FNYEAQ come from the germline V gene. The CDR3 bases are TGTGCCAGCAGCTTACAGGGTGATCAGCCCCAGCATTTT. Its translation: CASSLQGDQPQHF.

Comment on this clonotype: The junction differs from germline at one of its ends, possibly a read error. The CDR3 loop reads CASSQDRGQSTIF. CDR3 coding DNA: TGCGCCAGCAGCCAAGATCGGGGACAGTCGACGATTTTT. V gene TRBV4-3 combines with J gene TRBJ1-4; TRBD1 matches at 7 bases. Looked up from germline, CDR1 is LGHNA and CDR2 is YSLEER. This CDR3 region has 13 residues.

This clonotype was recorded many times. The rearrangement joins TRBV6-5 to TRBJ1-6, with D possibly matching TRBD1 (6 bases). Germline CDR1 MNHEY, CDR2 SVGAGI. The CDR3 runs to 15 residues. Between the trimmed V and J ends, which lost 7 bases and 7 bases, there was a span of 17 bases. The CDR3: CASTLRVRGNSPLHF. The CDR3 DNA sequence: TGTGCCAGCACCCTTAGGGTCAGGGGAAATTCACCCCTCCACTTT.

This clonotype turned up a few times. The rearrangement joins TRBV24-1 to TRBJ2-1; D call uncertain. Germline assignment: CDR1 KGHDR and CDR2 SFDVKD. This CDR3 has 16 amino acids. The V gene lost 4 bases and the J gene lost 2 bases, with 14 bases spanning the gap. CDR3 sequence (DNA): TGTGCCACCAGTGACTCTGACCCCACCACCTACAATGAGCAGTTCTTC. Translating gives CATSDSDPTTYNEQFF.

This sequence joins TRBV7-2 and TRBJ2-5; 10 bases are shared with TRBD1. The CDR3 is made up of 14 amino acids. J gave up 9 bases and V 7 bases, and 11 bases lay outside the gene matches. Germline V gene sequence: CDR1 SGHTA, CDR2 FQGNSA. CDR3 sequence reads: CASTLTRQGAAQYF. The CDR3 DNA sequence: TGTGCCAGCACCCTAACCCGACAGGGGGCGGCCCAGTACTTC.

The rearrangement uses TRBV6-5 and TRBJ2-3; 10 nucleotides align to TRBD2. Trimming at V came to 4 bases and at J to 3 bases, leaving 7 bases not matched to a gene. The CDR3 runs 16 residues. Germline assignment: CDR1 MNHEY and CDR2 SVGAGI. CDR3 in DNA: TGTGCCAGCAGTTTCGCAGCGGGAGGGCGAACAGATACGCAGTATTTT. Protein product: CASSFAAGGRTDTQYF.

J is TRBJ2-6 and V is TRBV15; the D gene is possibly TRBD2 (6 bases). The CDR3 has 16 amino acids. V shed 1 base and J shed 0 bases, with 7 bases lying between them. Germline lookup yields CDR1 LNHNV and CDR2 YYDKDF (reference sequence). Here the CDR3 reads CATSRVGGSGANVLTF. The CDR3 bases are TGTGCCACCAGCAGAGTGGGGGGCTCTGGGGCCAACGTCCTGACTTTC.

Here the CDR3 DNA reads TGTGCCAGCAGTTTATTGGACAGGTTGAACACCGGGGAGCTGTTTTTT. Translated, it gives CASSLLDRLNTGELFF. J is TRBJ2-2 and V is TRBV27; 7 nucleotides match TRBD1. The CDR3 contains 16 residues. V gave up 1 base and J gave up 1 base; unmatched junction bases: 3. The germline gives CDR1 MNHEY, CDR2 SMNVEV (reference sequence).

This clonotype was counted ten times or more. V usage is TRBV6-1 and J usage is TRBJ2-2; possibly TRBD1 for D (6 bases). Trimming took 1 base from V and 6 from J, leaving 12 bases between them. The CDR3 spans 15 residues. Germline V gene lookup returns CDR1 MNHNS and CDR2 SASEGT. CDR3 coding DNA: TGTGCCAGCAGTGAAGACAGGGTTTGGGCCGGGGAGCTGTTTTTT. It is translated as CASSEDRVWAGELFF.

This clonotype has a handful of counts. The chain carries TRBV5-1 and TRBJ2-5, with a tentative D call TRBD1 (6 bases). Germline V CDR1 and CDR2: SGHRS, YFSETQ. The CDR3 loop spans 13 amino acids. V dropped 5 bases and J dropped 2 bases, with 10 bases sitting between them. The chain's CDR3 is CASRGQIQETQYF. The CDR3 nucleotides are TGCGCCAGCAGAGGACAGATTCAAGAGACCCAGTACTTC.

The sample holds a few counts of this clonotype. The chain employs TRBV19 and TRBJ1-5, with a possible D match to TRBD1 (6 bases). Germline V gene sequence: CDR1 LNHDA, CDR2 SQIVND (reference sequence). The CDR3 totals 20 residues. Trimming removed 2 bases from V and 0 bases from J, with 23 bases in between. This chain's CDR3 is CASSISLVGRGRYSNQPQHF. The CDR3 DNA reads TGTGCCAGTAGTATAAGTTTGGTCGGCAGGGGCCGATATAGCAATCAGCCCCAGCATTTT.

The rearrangement links TRBV5-1 to TRBJ2-3; 7 bases are a match to TRBD2. The length of the CDR3 is 14 residues. The V and J ends lost 7 bases and 2 bases, in that order; junction bases with no gene match: 7. CDR1 SGHRS and CDR2 YFSETQ come from the germline V gene. CDR3 amino acids: CASCAGVNTDTQYF. The CDR3, as DNA: TGCGCCAGCTGTGCGGGGGTTAACACAGATACGCAGTATTTT. The full variable domain, with the rest looked up from reference TRBV5-1 and TRBJ2-3, is KAGVTQTPRYLIKTRGQQVTLSCSPISGHRSVSWYQQTPGQGLQFLFEYFSETQRNKGNFPGRFSGRQFSNSRSEMNVSTLELGDSALYLCASCAGVNTDTQYFGPGTRLTVL.